The rows below give T cell receptor beta chains drawn from one sample of a study of response to subunit inactivated influenza vaccine. TCRdb analysed the RT-PCR reads with MiXCR anew, one entry per CDR3 protein. This table holds about 570,000 distinct CDR3 sequences, about 11% found once. This sample was also put to use in a study of T cells expressing NK-cell markers.

The material was PBMCs from blood, obtained on the day of vaccination. These receptors all stem from a man over 45 who received an inactivated influenza vaccine. The CDR3 runs from the conserved cysteine through the conserved F or W. A D gene is named only where the DNA matches it firmly. The size field is filled for only some rows; it gives once, few, many or a size class.

TRBV15,TRBJ2-7,-,TRBD1,TGTGCCACCAGGGAGGGACAGGGGGTGTACTACGAGCAGTACTTC,CATREGQGVYYEQYF
TRBV5-6,TRBJ2-3,-,TRBD2,TGTGCCAGCAGCTTGCGACTGTCTAGCGGGAGGCACACAGATACGCAGTATTTT,CASSLRLSSGRHTDTQYF
TRBV24-1,TRBJ2-1,-,-,TGTGCCACCAGTGAAGTACAAAGGTCGGAGCAGTTCTTC,CATSEVQRSEQFF
TRBV10-3,TRBJ2-2,-,TRBD2,TGTGCCATCGCCGGGACTAGCGGGAGCCCCTTCACCGGGGAGCTGTTTTTT,CAIAGTSGSPFTGELFF
TRBV20-1,TRBJ2-1,-,TRBD2,TGCAGTGTCCCACCCTTAGCGGGGGGGCGGAATGAGCAGTTCTTC,CSVPPLAGGRNEQFF
TRBV29-1,TRBJ2-1,many,TRBD1,TGCAGCGTTGAAGTCTACGGGACAGCCAATGAGCAGTTCTTC,CSVEVYGTANEQFF
TRBV2,TRBJ2-7,-,-,TGTGCCAGCAGTGAACAGAGGACTTACGAGCAGTACTTC,CASSEQRTYEQYF
TRBV12-3/TRBV12-4,TRBJ2-3,many,TRBD2,TGTGCCAGCAGTTTCGCTAGCGGGGGACTCACAGATACGCAGTATTTT,CASSFASGGLTDTQYF
TRBV29-1,TRBJ2-7,-,-,TGCAGCGCCGTGCTCAGGCCCTACGAGCAGTACTTC,CSAVLRPYEQYF
TRBV6-5,TRBJ1-1,-,-,TGTGCCAGCAGTTACAGATCTGGGAACACTGAAGCTTTCTTT,CASSYRSGNTEAFF
TRBV20-1,TRBJ2-1,few,-,TGCAGTGCTAGTTATGGGGATTACTACAATGAGCAGTTCTTC,CSASYGDYYNEQFF
TRBV12-3/TRBV12-4,TRBJ2-1,many,TRBD2,TGTGCCAGCAGACGGACTAGCGGGGGGGTCTACAATGAGCAGTTCTTC,CASRRTSGGVYNEQFF
TRBV11-2,TRBJ2-7,few,TRBD2,TGTGCCAGCAGCTTAACTAGCGGCAAACACTTCTCCTACGAGCAGTACTTC,CASSLTSGKHFSYEQYF
TRBV6-2/TRBV6-3,TRBJ2-7,-,-,TGTGCCAGCAGTTACAGGGCAGGCCCATACGAGCAGTACTTC,CASSYRAGPYEQYF
TRBV6-6,TRBJ2-5,few,-,TGTGCCAGCAGAACACAAGAGACCCAGTACTTC,CASRTQETQYF
TRBV7-2,TRBJ1-3,few,-,TGTGCCAGCAGCTTAGCGGAGGGAAACACCATATATTTT,CASSLAEGNTIYF
TRBV28,TRBJ2-3,-,-,TGTGCCAGCAGACTGAAATGGGTGGCAGATACGCAGTATTTT,CASRLKWVADTQYF
TRBV7-3,TRBJ2-3,few,TRBD2,TGTGCCAGCAGCTTAGGTTCGGCGGGAGAAGACACAGATACGCAGTATTTT,CASSLGSAGEDTDTQYF
TRBV11-2,TRBJ2-5,few,TRBD2,TGTGCCAGTACTAGCGATAGAGAGACCCAGTACTTC,CASTSDRETQYF
TRBV14,TRBJ2-3,-,-,TGTGCCAGCAGCCCAGAACATAACCGACTAAGCACAGATACGCAGTATTTT,CASSPEHNRLSTDTQYF
TRBV29-1,TRBJ2-1,few,-,TGCAGCGTTGTCGAGAGGGGTGAGCAGTTCTTC,CSVVERGEQFF
TRBV7-2,TRBJ2-5,-,TRBD2,TGTGCCAGCAGCTTTTTTAGCGGGGAGACCCAGTACTTC,CASSFFSGETQYF
TRBV11-2,TRBJ2-2,few,TRBD2,TGTGCCAGCAGCGAGCTAGCGGGAGGGCTCGGGGAGCTGTTTTTT,CASSELAGGLGELFF
TRBV5-5,TRBJ2-4,few,-,TGTGCCAGCAGCGACCGAGGAGGGCTAGCCAAAAACATTCAGTACTTC,CASSDRGGLAKNIQYF
TRBV5-1,TRBJ2-6,few,TRBD2,TGCGCCAGCAGCATGAAAGGACTAGCGGGGGGGATGATATCTGGGGCCAACGTCCTGACTTTC,CASSMKGLAGGMISGANVLTF
TRBV11-2,TRBJ2-1,-,TRBD2,TGTGCCAGCAGCCCGGAGCGGGGGAACAATGAGCAGTTCTTC,CASSPERGNNEQFF
TRBV24-1,TRBJ2-3,few,-,TGTGCCACAGCAACCGGGACAATTGGAACAGATACGCAGTATTTT,CATATGTIGTDTQYF
TRBV30,TRBJ2-3,few,-,TGTGCCTTTCCTTACCCCGGGGATACGCAGTATTTT,CAFPYPGDTQYF
TRBV7-3,TRBJ2-3,few,-,TGTGCCAGCAGCTTAAGAGCGCACCAAGGAAATACGCAGTATTTT,CASSLRAHQGNTQYF
TRBV2,TRBJ1-1,few,TRBD1,TGTGCCAGCAGCTCGTCCCGGGACAGGGTTGAAGCTTTCTTT,CASSSSRDRVEAFF
TRBV12-3/TRBV12-4,TRBJ2-3,many,-,TGTGCCAGCAGTTTGAATGGGGCCGCCAACACAGATACGCAGTATTTT,CASSLNGAANTDTQYF
TRBV19,TRBJ1-2,many,TRBD1,TGTGCCAGTGGCGGGACAGAGTTTGCCCAGAGTTCCTATGGCTACACCTTC,CASGGTEFAQSSYGYTF
TRBV7-9,TRBJ2-5,many,-,TGTGCCAGCACCTTAGGATCGAAAATAGGAGGAGAGACCCAGTACTTC,CASTLGSKIGGETQYF
TRBV6-5,TRBJ1-1,few,TRBD1,TGTGCCAGCAGTTACTACCACCGGGACAGGGTCAGAGCTTTCTTT,CASSYYHRDRVRAFF
TRBV7-6,TRBJ2-7,-,-,TGTGCCAGCAGCTTAGAGTCAGGGTACGAGCAGTACTTC,CASSLESGYEQYF
TRBV5-6,TRBJ2-5,-,-,TGTGCCAGCAGCTTGAGCGGACAGAACTACAAAGAGACCCAGTACTTC,CASSLSGQNYKETQYF
TRBV3-1,TRBJ1-5,-,-,TGTGCCAGCAGCCAGGAAATAGGCAATCAGCCCCAGCATTTT,CASSQEIGNQPQHF
TRBV3-1,TRBJ2-1,many,TRBD1,TGTGCCAGCAGCCTAACAGGGGGCGCAGGCAATGAGCAGTTCTTC,CASSLTGGAGNEQFF
TRBV24-1,TRBJ2-7,few,TRBD2,TGTGCCACCAGTGAAACTAGCGGGAGGGCCTCCGAGCAGTACTTC,CATSETSGRASEQYF
TRBV11-2,TRBJ1-2,-,-,TGTGCCAGCAGCTTAGCGAACAACTATGGCTACACCTTC,CASSLANNYGYTF
TRBV3-1,TRBJ2-1,few,TRBD2,TGTGCCAGCAGCCAACTAGCGGGAGACAATGAGCAGTTCTTC,CASSQLAGDNEQFF
TRBV9,TRBJ2-7,-,-,TGTGCCAGCAGCGTAGGCGGACTATCAAGCTGGCGCGAGCAGTACTTC,CASSVGGLSSWREQYF
TRBV6-5,TRBJ1-4,few,-,TGTGCCAGCAGTTACAGGGCAGTAGGGTATAATGAAAAACTGTTTTTT,CASSYRAVGYNEKLFF
TRBV28,TRBJ2-4,-,-,TGTGCCAGCAGCCGCATGTTATACCTGGGGGAAAAAAACATTCAGTACTTC,CASSRMLYLGEKNIQYF
TRBV12-3/TRBV12-4,TRBJ1-2,few,TRBD1,TGTGCCAGCAGGTCAGACAGGGCCGGCGGCTACACCTTC,CASRSDRAGGYTF
TRBV25-1,TRBJ2-1,many,-,TGTGCCAGCAGTGAGGCCAGCGGAGGGCTTAATGAGCAGTTCTTC,CASSEASGGLNEQFF
TRBV5-1,TRBJ1-2,few,TRBD1,TGCGCCAGCAGCGGCGGGACAGGGATTGACGGTGGCTACACCTTC,CASSGGTGIDGGYTF
TRBV28,TRBJ1-4,many,-,TGTGCCAGCAGTTTGGGGGGGGCTGGGGAAAAACTGTTTTTT,CASSLGGAGEKLFF
TRBV10-3,TRBJ2-3,-,-,TGTGCCATCAGTGTGGGGACCGGGGGTACAGATACGCAGTATTTT,CAISVGTGGTDTQYF
TRBV12-3/TRBV12-4,TRBJ2-3,-,TRBD2,TGTGCCAGCAGCCCGCCCTCGGGACTAGCCCTCACAGATACGCAGTATTTT,CASSPPSGLALTDTQYF
TRBV4-2,TRBJ2-3,-,-,TGTGCCAGCAGCCAAGAGACGTCCACAGTTACGCAGTATTTT,CASSQETSTVTQYF
TRBV9,TRBJ2-3,few,TRBD2,TGTGCCAGCAGCCCCGCTAGCGGCCTCACAGATACGCAGTATTTT,CASSPASGLTDTQYF
TRBV28,TRBJ1-2,-,-,TGTGCCAGCAGCCCGGGGGACGGGAACTATGGCTACACCTTC,CASSPGDGNYGYTF
TRBV4-3,TRBJ2-2,few,-,TGCGCCAGCAGCCAAGACGGTCTTGGCGGGGAGCTGTTTTTT,CASSQDGLGGELFF
TRBV7-9,TRBJ2-7,-,TRBD2,TGTGCCAGCAGCTTAGGTGGCGGGGGAACCTACGAGCAGTACTTC,CASSLGGGGTYEQYF
TRBV12-3/TRBV12-4,TRBJ2-1,many,TRBD2,TGTGCCAGCAGTTCCGGGACTAGCGGCCACCTTACCTACAATGAGCAGTTCTTC,CASSSGTSGHLTYNEQFF
TRBV4-3,TRBJ2-7,few,TRBD2,TGCGCCAGCAGCCAAGGAACAGGGATTACTAGCGGGGTTTCCTACGAGCAGTACTTC,CASSQGTGITSGVSYEQYF
TRBV20-1,TRBJ2-1,-,TRBD2,TGCAGTGCACCGAAAGGGGGGACTAGCGGAATTTACAATGAGCAGTTCTTC,CSAPKGGTSGIYNEQFF
TRBV29-1,TRBJ2-1,many,-,TGCAGCGTCGGATGGATAGGGAATGAGCAGTTCTTC,CSVGWIGNEQFF
TRBV29-1,TRBJ1-2,few,-,-,CSVARGATPAF